A selection of T cell receptor beta chains follows, all from one sample in a study of T cells after yellow fever vaccination. From the 5' RACE reads, TCRdb called clonotypes with MiXCR, one entry per CDR3 protein. The sample includes 60,000 or so distinct CDR3 sequences, 7.1% of them seen just once. Sequences were derived from CD8+ T cells sorted from PBMCs, sampled on the day of the first yellow fever vaccination. Receptors originate from a man aged 18 to 29 who received the YFV17D yellow fever vaccine. The conserved cysteine and the conserved F or W are not part of the CDR3 here.

J gene | V gene | CDR3 protein
TRBJ1-3 | TRBV4-1 | ASSQDGVLGNTIY
TRBJ2-2 | TRBV7-7 | ASSLSRGPMNTGELF
TRBJ2-7 | TRBV20-1 | SATGNEQY
TRBJ2-3 | TRBV12-3/TRBV12-4 | ASRTGDTQY
TRBJ1-5 | TRBV7-9 | ASSPEGGPREPQH
TRBJ2-5 | TRBV2 | ASSEIWGRGETQY
TRBJ2-4 | TRBV12-3/TRBV12-4 | TISLAYRVALSENIQY
TRBJ1-1 | TRBV12-3/TRBV12-4 | ASSFGQGNTEAF
TRBJ2-5 | TRBV29-1 | SVTEGKETQY
TRBJ1-2 | TRBV4-1 | ASSQDGSGARGYT
TRBJ1-6 | TRBV19 | ASTPSWSNPLH
TRBJ1-1 | TRBV15 | ATSRGNSLNTEAF
TRBJ1-1 | TRBV20-1 | SALRGGEAF
TRBJ1-1 | TRBV3-1 | ASSQDALSTEAF
TRBJ2-3 | TRBV7-9 | ASSLTSGTTDTQY
TRBJ2-5 | TRBV4-1 | ASSQAGQGVNQETQY
TRBJ1-1 | TRBV29-1 | SVETGAADTEAF
TRBJ1-1 | TRBV7-2 | ASSMTQNTEAF
TRBJ2-7 | TRBV14 | ASSQGTSGGDYEQY
TRBJ1-3 | TRBV20-1 | SALPNAGEGNTIY
TRBJ1-1 | TRBV5-1 | ASSLERTGGTEAF
TRBJ2-7 | TRBV14 | ASSLTGDPWGEQY
TRBJ2-5 | TRBV3-1 | ASSHSGEETQY
TRBJ2-3 | TRBV7-8 | ASSLRRLSTDTQY
TRBJ1-2 | TRBV24-1 | ATSDTGESGYT
TRBJ2-7 | TRBV6-2/TRBV6-3 | ASRGRDPYEQY
TRBJ1-2 | TRBV20-1 | SARWYGGEWGYT
TRBJ2-1 | TRBV4-1 | ASSPSIPGFSYNEQF
TRBJ1-1 | TRBV2 | ASSESSVGTEAF
TRBJ2-1 | TRBV12-3/TRBV12-4 | ASSFGRGYNEQF
TRBJ2-6 | TRBV5-6 | ASGISGANVLT
TRBJ2-1 | TRBV5-1 | ASSLRLADVRDEQF
TRBJ2-7 | TRBV7-8 | ASSLSSGTGNYEQY
TRBJ2-2 | TRBV4-3 | ATTPGRLAGELF
TRBJ2-5 | TRBV20-1 | CARRDRGMLYQETQY
TRBJ2-3 | TRBV3-1 | ASSPDKTSTDTQY
TRBJ2-2 | TRBV6-4 | ASSDDKNTGELF
TRBJ1-5 | TRBV19 | ASKVGNQPQH
TRBJ1-1 | TRBV20-1 | SARPYKGTNTEAF
TRBJ1-5 | TRBV20-1 | SARRTGGDNQPQH
TRBJ2-1 | TRBV12-5 | ASGPQGLTGTGDEQF